This TCR beta chain was captured in a study of cytomegalovirus exposure and HLA in healthy donors. Study in general: There were fewer than 500 genotyped donors. Of these, about 80% fell in the genetic ancestry cluster associated with self-reported Caucasian donors.

V was clipped by 1 base and J by 3 bases, with 13 bases between them. Per the germline V gene, CDR1 is SGDLS and CDR2 is YYNGEE. This CDR3 region has 15 residues. Concerning this clone: The antigen is undetermined.

The PCR contained 60 Vbeta and 13 Jbeta primers. Assay used: immunoSEQ multiplex PCR; TCRdb lists only in-frame clones, some missing. The sample lists approximately 97,000 clones, roughly 80% occurring once. Notes on the study in general: A later analysis found common viral pathogens apparently linked to several of the most significant clusters. Association with HLA alleles at 0.05 false discovery rate was found for roughly 17,000 TCR beta sequences in a later analysis. Both high specificity and high sensitivity reportedly marked the classifier's diagnosis of cytomegalovirus status.

The specimen was PBMCs. The V gene is TRBV9, the J gene TRBJ2-5, with a weak D call TRBD1 (5 bases). This sequence was found in a male donor in good health and CMV-seropositive. This CDR3 reads CASSVQGTLEETQYF. CDR3 nucleotides: TGTGCCAGCAGCGTACAGGGAACCCTCGAAGAGACCCAGTACTTC.